This TCR beta chain was recovered during a study of cytomegalovirus exposure and HLA in healthy donors. Study conclusions and caveats: Being productive about 87% or about 30% of the time was typical of most TCR beta V segments in an earlier analysis. Common viral pathogens were later found to be apparently linked to several of the most significant clusters.

PCR used 60 Vbeta primers and 13 Jbeta primers. Clones were read by immunoSEQ multiplex PCR, and TCRdb kept only the in-frame ones, dropping some. The sample records 100,000 to 150,000 clones, under 20% being singletons. Comments on this clone: Its antigen is currently unknown.

This TCR was sampled from a female donor in good health and CMV-seropositive. Material for sequencing was PBMCs.

In nucleotides, the CDR3 is TGTGCCAGCAGCCAAATCCGGACTGAAGCTTTCTTT. Protein sequence: CASSQIRTEAFF. This chain connects TRBV4-2 to TRBJ1-1; D call uncertain. CDR1 and CDR2 (germline): LGHNA, YNFKEQ. Trimming cost V 2 bases and J 5 bases, with 6 bases left between them. The CDR3 runs 12 residues.